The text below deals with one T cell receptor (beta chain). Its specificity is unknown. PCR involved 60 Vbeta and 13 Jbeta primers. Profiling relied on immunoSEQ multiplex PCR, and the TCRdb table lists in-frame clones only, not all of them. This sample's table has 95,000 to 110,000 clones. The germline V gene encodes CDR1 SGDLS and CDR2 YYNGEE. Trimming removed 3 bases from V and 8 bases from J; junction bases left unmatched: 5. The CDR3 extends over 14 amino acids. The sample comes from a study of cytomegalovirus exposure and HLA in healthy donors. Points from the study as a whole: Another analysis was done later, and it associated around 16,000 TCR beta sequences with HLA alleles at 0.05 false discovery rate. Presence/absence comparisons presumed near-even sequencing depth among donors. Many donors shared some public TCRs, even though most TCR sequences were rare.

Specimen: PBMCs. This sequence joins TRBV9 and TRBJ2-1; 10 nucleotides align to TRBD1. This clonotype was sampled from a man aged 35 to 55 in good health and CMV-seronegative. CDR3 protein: CASSGTGGLYEQFF. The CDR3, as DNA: TGTGCCAGCAGCGGGACAGGGGGTCTCTATGAGCAGTTCTTC.